Given below is one TCR beta chain in context. The antigen is undetermined. Measured with immunoSEQ multiplex PCR; TCRdb has only the in-frame clones, and not every one. The sample shows around 1.4 million clones, around 98.5% of them seen only once. CDR1 SGDLS and CDR2 YYNGEE come from the germline V gene. V dropped 4 bases and J dropped 5 bases, with 16 bases sitting between them. The CDR3 has 15 residues. The data stem from a study of shared clonotypes between healthy human individuals. Findings and caveats of the study: Sharing across four donors was highest in naive CD4 (approximately 5%) and lowest in memory CD8 (around 0.4%).

Adult Caucasians living in Nashville, Tennessee made up all of the donors. Source material: naive CD4+ T cells sorted from blood. Subset here: CD45RA+ positively selected. The rearrangement links TRBV9 to TRBJ1-5; TRBD1 might be the D (6 bases). This TCR came from a man aged 30 to 45 in good health. The CDR3: CASSPSDSLYQPQHF. The CDR3 DNA follows: TGTGCCAGCAGCCCTTCGGACAGCCTCTATCAGCCCCAGCATTTT.